This TCR beta chain was obtained from a study of blood T cell repertoires in COVID-19. Turning to the study itself: Samples came from the United States, Italy and Spain, spanning acute and convalescent COVID-19. PBMCs, B-cell-depleted T cells, or T cells provided the cDNA or gDNA that made up the material.

Germline V gives CDR1 SGHTA, CDR2 FQGNSA. After removal of 5 bases from V and 5 bases from J, the junction contained 6 bases not matched to a gene. The CDR3 length is 15 residues. Measured with immunoSEQ multiplex PCR; TCRdb has only the in-frame clones, and not every one. The table includes hundreds of thousands of clones, approximately 80% detected once. V is TRBV7-2 and J is TRBJ2-5, with 12 bases lining up with TRBD2. Sample: peripheral blood. This clonotype originated in a woman at least 80 years old with acute or convalescent COVID-19. This CDR3 reads CASSPGLAGRETQYF. DNA of the CDR3: TGTGCCAGCAGCCCTGGACTAGCGGGACGGGAGACCCAGTACTTC.